Below are 27 T cell receptor beta chains sequenced from a single sample in a study of memory CD4+ T cells and cytomegalovirus serostatus. The sort gate was single viable CD3+CD4+CD8-CD45RO+ cells for memory CD4+ T cells. Libraries were prepared by immunoSEQ multiplex PCR; TCRdb keeps only in-frame clonotypes and omits some of them. The table includes about 27,000 clones, about 80% detected once. Sequenced material: memory CD4+ T cells from blood. The receptors come from an adult in good health and CMV-seronegative.

The chain carries TRBV6-1 and TRBJ2-7, with 8 bases matching TRBD2. CDR1 MNHNS and CDR2 SASEGT come from the germline V gene. V dropped 1 base and J dropped 9; count of bases not matched to a gene: 5. The CDR3 runs 13 residues. Here the CDR3 DNA reads TGTGCCAGCAGTGAAGGGGGACTAGTGGGGCAGTACTTC. Protein: CASSEGGLVGQYF.

The V gene is TRBV13, the J gene TRBJ2-3; TRBD2 agrees at 7 bases. Germline V CDR1 and CDR2: PRHDT, FYEKMQ (reference sequence). The J segment lost 2 bases and the V segment lost 5 bases, leaving 7 bases of the junction unmatched. The CDR3 contains 15 residues. CDR3 bases: TGTGCCAGCAGCCTTACTAGCGAAACCACAGATACGCAGTATTTT. Protein product: CASSLTSETTDTQYF.

The chain links TRBV7-3 to TRBJ2-3; D is tentatively TRBD1 or TRBD2 (5 bases each). The CDR3 contains 14 residues. Germline values: CDR1 SGHTA, CDR2 FQGTGA. Between the trimmed V and J ends, which lost 0 bases and 1 base, there was a span of 5 bases. In DNA, the CDR3 is TGTGCCAGCAGCTTAACGGGGGGCACAGATACGCAGTATTTT. This encodes CASSLTGGTDTQYF. Based on the CDR3 plus reference TRBV7-3 and TRBJ2-3, the full variable domain is GAGVSQTPSNKVTEKGKYVELRCDPISGHTALYWYRQSLGQGPEFLIYFQGTGAADDSGLPNDRFFAVRPEGSVSTLKIQRTERGDSAVYLCASSLTGGTDTQYFGPGTRLTVL.

This clone was counted once. For the CDR3, the DNA is TGTGCCAGCAGTACCGGGACAGGGAGCGGCTACACCTTC. This sequence encodes CASSTGTGSGYTF. The V call is TRBV6-6, the J call TRBJ1-2; TRBD1 matches 9 bases. The germline V gene encodes CDR1 MNHNY and CDR2 SVGAGI (reference sequence). V lost 5 bases, J lost 8 bases, and 6 bases stayed unmatched. The CDR3 runs 13 residues.

CDR3 in amino acids: CASSLKGTVKMETQYF. DNA of the CDR3: TGTGCCAGCAGCTTGAAAGGGACAGTGAAAATGGAGACCCAGTACTTC. The rearrangement uses TRBV7-9 and TRBJ2-5, with TRBD1 identical over 7 bases. With V trimmed by 3 bases and J by 5 bases, 12 bases remained unmatched. Germline values: CDR1 SEHNR, CDR2 FQNEAQ (reference sequence). This CDR3 region has 16 residues. Based on the CDR3 plus reference TRBV7-9 and TRBJ2-5, the full variable domain is DTGVSQNPRHKITKRGQNVTFRCDPISEHNRLYWYRQTLGQGPEFLTYFQNEAQLEKSRLLSDRFSAERPKGSFSTLEIQRTEQGDSAMYLCASSLKGTVKMETQYFGPGTRLLVL.

This clone is a singleton in its sample. The V gene is TRBV28, the J gene TRBJ2-1; 7 nucleotides match TRBD2. Germline V gene data show CDR1 as MDHEN and CDR2 as SYDVKM. The CDR3 contains 13 residues. Losses at the gene ends were 6 bases for V and 6 bases for J; bases not matched to a gene: 5. CDR3 bases: TGTGCCAGCAGCCAATTAGCGGGCAATGAGCAGTTCTTC. Encoded protein: CASSQLAGNEQFF.

This chain uses TRBV20-1 with TRBJ2-7, with D tentatively TRBD2 (6 bases). The CDR3 is made up of 11 amino acids. Germline CDR1 is DFQATT and CDR2 is SNEGSKA (reference sequence). Trimming took off 7 bases at V and 6 bases at J, with 13 bases between the two ends. The CDR3 loop reads CSEGSGGEQYF. In nucleotides, the CDR3 is TGCAGTGAGGGTAGCGGTGGCGAGCAGTACTTC.

The chain joins TRBV7-6 to TRBJ2-1; D might be TRBD2 (5 bases). CDR1 and CDR2 from the germline V gene are SGHVS and FNYEAQ. The CDR3 extends over 12 amino acids. V shed 5 bases and J shed 6 bases, with 8 bases lying between them. CDR3 in DNA: TGTGCCAGCAGCGGAAGCGGCAATGAGCAGTTCTTC. This codes for CASSGSGNEQFF.

This clone was seen only a few times. This rearrangement joins TRBV5-1 to TRBJ2-2, with D unclear. Germline V gives CDR1 SGHRS, CDR2 YFSETQ. The CDR3 is made up of 15 amino acids. Trimming removed 4 bases at V and 4 bases at J, with 14 bases between. CDR3 nucleotide sequence: TGCGCCAGCAGCCGCCCAGCAATTGGCACCGGGGAGCTGTTTTTT. It codes for CASSRPAIGTGELFF.

This sequence joins TRBV28 and TRBJ2-2, with 8 bases fitting TRBD2. The CDR3 runs 16 residues. Trimming removed 5 bases from V and 4 bases from J; junction bases left unmatched: 9. CDR1 and CDR2 (germline): MDHEN, SYDVKM. CDR3 nucleotide sequence: TGTGCCAGCAGTCACCCGGGACTAGTCGGCACCGGGGAGCTGTTTTTT. Protein product: CASSHPGLVGTGELFF.

The chain employs TRBV27 and TRBJ2-1, with 10 bases identical to TRBD2. From germline, CDR1 is MNHEY and CDR2 SMNVEV (reference sequence). CDR3 length: 17 amino acids. J was trimmed by 4 bases and V by 5 bases; bases with no gene match: 11. The CDR3 sequence is CASSQKKTSGEYNEQFF. The CDR3 DNA follows: TGTGCCAGCAGTCAAAAAAAAACTAGCGGGGAATACAATGAGCAGTTCTTC.

V gene TRBV6-5 combines with J gene TRBJ1-3; 7 bases align to TRBD1. The germline CDR1 and CDR2 sequences are MNHEY and SVGAGI. The CDR3 contains 16 residues. Trimming at V came to 2 bases and at J to 4 bases, leaving 8 bases not matched to a gene. CDR3 in amino acids: CASSYGRQGVGNTIYF. CDR3 nucleotide sequence: TGTGCCAGCAGTTACGGGAGACAGGGTGTGGGAAACACCATATATTTT.

This chain's CDR3 is CASSEAPRDTF. In DNA, the CDR3 is TGTGCCAGCAGTGAAGCGCCGCGGGACACCTTC. This sequence joins TRBV6-1 and TRBJ1-2; D ambiguous. The CDR3 is 11 residues long. V was clipped by 0 bases and J by 12 bases, with 8 bases between them. From germline, CDR1 is MNHNS and CDR2 SASEGT.

With respect to this clone: One end of the junction varies from germline; a read error may be responsible. The identical CDR3 is also encoded by other nucleotide sequences in the sample. The rearrangement uses TRBV30 and TRBJ1-5; no definite D call. The CDR3 consists of 15 residues. The germline V gene has CDR1 GTSNPN and CDR2 SVGIG (reference sequence). In DNA, the CDR3 is TGCGCCTGGACGGCAGGCGCCGACCCCAATCAGCCCCAGCATTTT. This sequence encodes CAWTAGADPNQPQHF. The whole variable domain, filled in from reference TRBV30 and TRBJ1-5, reads SQTIHQWPATLVQPVGSPLSLECTVEGTSNPNLYWYRQAAGRGLQLLFYSVGIGQISSEVPQNLSASRPQDRQFILSSKKLLLSDSGFYLCAWTAGADPNQPQHFGDGTRLSIL.

The V and J genes are TRBV4-3 and TRBJ1-3, with D perhaps TRBD1 (5 bases). The germline V gene has CDR1 LGHNA and CDR2 YSLEER. V was pared by 0 bases and J by 0 bases, with 18 bases between. The CDR3 runs to 19 residues. The CDR3 sequence is CASSQDINKGRDSGNTIYF. The DNA for the CDR3 is TGCGCCAGCAGCCAAGATATCAATAAGGGGCGCGACTCTGGAAACACCATATATTTT.

This clone was seen only a few times. CDR3 region: CASSYRQLAGGFSSYEQYF. The CDR3 nucleotides read TGTGCCAGCAGCTACCGCCAACTCGCTGGGGGGTTTAGCTCCTACGAGCAGTACTTC. This sequence joins TRBV7-2 and TRBJ2-7; D might be TRBD2 (6 bases). The CDR3 is made up of 19 amino acids. The germline CDR1 and CDR2 sequences are SGHTA and FQGNSA. The germline V and J ends were trimmed by 4 bases and 0 bases, with 25 bases remaining between them.

The rearrangement joins TRBV28 to TRBJ1-5; TRBD1 agrees at 12 bases. The CDR3 extends over 17 amino acids. V gave up 6 bases and J gave up 6 bases; unmatched junction bases: 12. Germline V gene sequence: CDR1 MDHEN, CDR2 SYDVKM. The CDR3 bases are TGTGCCAGCAGGCACCCGGGACAGGGGGCGAAGGGTCAGCCCCAGCATTTT. Amino acids: CASRHPGQGAKGQPQHF.

The rearrangement uses TRBV5-1 and TRBJ1-2; possible D gene TRBD1, 5 bases. Germline assignment: CDR1 SGHRS and CDR2 YFSETQ. Trimming shortened V by 4 bases and J by 1 base, and 11 bases separated the two germline ends. The CDR3 contains 14 residues. CDR3 DNA sequence: TGCGCCAGCAGCACCGGGACGGATAACTATGGCTACACCTTC. Protein: CASSTGTDNYGYTF.

A single count supports this clone. The rearrangement links TRBV30 to TRBJ2-2, with D possibly being TRBD1 (6 bases). Trimming removed 5 bases at V and 1 base at J, with 14 bases between. The CDR3 runs to 15 residues. Germline assignment: CDR1 GTSNPN and CDR2 SVGIG (reference sequence). CDR3 DNA sequence: TGTGCCTGGCGATCTTGGACAGAGAACACCGGGGAGCTGTTTTTT. Translation gives CAWRSWTENTGELFF.

J is TRBJ2-3 and V is TRBV29-1; 8 nucleotides agree with TRBD2. Germline V gene sequence: CDR1 SQVTM, CDR2 ANQGSEA. V shed 4 bases and J 4 bases; nucleotides not matched to a gene: 7. The CDR3 length is 14 residues. The CDR3 region has the DNA TGCAGCGTTGTTGGTGGACTAGCCCCAGATACGCAGTATTTT. The encoded protein is CSVVGGLAPDTQYF.

This clone was observed a handful of times. The CDR3 DNA sequence: TGCGCCAGCAGCTTGGGGTTCGGCAGCGGGACGTACCAAGAGACCCAGTACTTC. Protein product: CASSLGFGSGTYQETQYF. The chain uses TRBV5-1 and TRBJ2-5; 7 nucleotides align to TRBD2. The CDR3 contains 18 residues. V was pared by 0 bases and J by 0 bases, with 11 bases of the junction left unmatched. Germline assignment: CDR1 SGHRS and CDR2 YFSETQ. Based on the CDR3 plus reference TRBV5-1 and TRBJ2-5, the full variable domain is KAGVTQTPRYLIKTRGQQVTLSCSPISGHRSVSWYQQTPGQGLQFLFEYFSETQRNKGNFPGRFSGRQFSNSRSEMNVSTLELGDSALYLCASSLGFGSGTYQETQYFGPGTRLLVL.

CDR3 protein: CASSYREETQYF. The CDR3 region has the DNA TGTGCCAGCAGTTACAGGGAGGAGACCCAGTACTTC. V usage is TRBV6-5 and J usage is TRBJ2-5; D might be TRBD2 (5 bases). Trimming cost V 2 bases and J 5 bases, with 6 bases left between them. This CDR3 spans 12 amino acids. Germline lookup yields CDR1 MNHEY and CDR2 SVGAGI.

The gene calls are TRBV29-1 and TRBJ2-1; TRBD2 matches 9 bases. Germline assignment: CDR1 SQVTM and CDR2 ANQGSEA. The CDR3 runs 12 residues. The J segment lost 10 bases and the V segment lost 1 base, leaving 2 bases of the junction unmatched. CDR3 DNA sequence: TGCAGCGTTGAAGTAGCGGGAGAGGAGCAGTTCTTC. Its translation: CSVEVAGEEQFF.

The chain links TRBV11-3 to TRBJ2-2, with 8 bases identical to TRBD2. The J segment lost 4 bases and the V segment lost 5 bases, leaving 9 bases of the junction unmatched. This CDR3 contains 16 residues. CDR1 SGHNT and CDR2 YENEEA come from the germline V gene. CDR3 in DNA: TGTGCCAGCAGCGGCCGGGGGGGGCTGGGCACCGGGGAGCTGTTTTTT. Translation gives CASSGRGGLGTGELFF.

The J gene is TRBJ2-5, the V gene TRBV10-2, with D hard to call. The closer fit of TRBJ2-7 to the DNA end suggests the J call may be wrong. Germline lookup yields CDR1 WSHSY and CDR2 SAAADI. The CDR3 runs to 11 residues. CDR3 in amino acids: CASSSGYEQYF. In nucleotides, the CDR3 is TGCGCCAGCAGTTCAGGCTACGAGCAGTACTTC.

This clone was found once. The J gene is TRBJ2-7, the V gene TRBV5-6; the D gene is possibly TRBD1 (6 bases). CDR1 is SGHDT, CDR2 YYEEEE, per germline. The CDR3 is 13 residues long. V was pared by 2 bases and J by 5 bases, with 11 bases between. CDR3 coding DNA: TGTGCCAGCAGCTTTACAGGGTTCCACGAGCAGTACTTC. Protein: CASSFTGFHEQYF.

The genes are TRBV19 and TRBJ2-5, with D perhaps matching TRBD2 (5 bases). Trimming took 5 bases from V and 4 from J, leaving 11 bases between them. The CDR3 is 13 residues long. From germline, CDR1 is LNHDA and CDR2 SQIVND (reference sequence). Written as DNA, the CDR3 is TGTGCCAGTAGTTTGAGGGCCCTAGAGACCCAGTACTTC. Its translation is CASSLRALETQYF.